The subject of this entry is one T cell receptor (beta chain). The target antigen is unknown. These data belong to a study of Ad26.COV2.S vaccination and SARS-CoV-2 variants. Study at large: Within the COV1001 Ad26.COV2.S trial arm, the donor was enrolled.

Study-wide points: CD8+ and CD4+ T cells specific for spike reportedly responded with substantial breadth after vaccination.

Method: immunoSEQ multiplex PCR; TCRdb's copy keeps in-frame clones and lacks some. The repertoire includes about 680,000 clones, 89% of them detected once, and about 1.5% sits in the top ten. CDR1 and CDR2 (germline): SEHNR, FQNEAQ (reference sequence). The CDR3 is made up of 15 amino acids. V was pared by 3 bases and J by 7 bases, with 7 bases of the junction left unmatched. Treatment described: roughly 18 received Ad26.COV2.S at low or high dose, single or two shots; 5 received placebo; per-sample allocation not given. Sample collection was performed on day 63 after the first vaccine or placebo injection. At a Boston site, the person donating was an adult of 18-55 years. Built on an Ad26 vector, the vaccine expressed Wuhan-strain SARS-CoV-2 spike.

The chain joins TRBV7-9 to TRBJ2-2; the match to TRBD1 covers 8 bases. Sequencing was performed on peripheral blood, taken in a trial of Ad26.COV2.S vaccine versus placebo. The clonotype originates from a person between 18 and 60 years old who received the Ad26.COV2.S COVID-19 vaccine or a placebo. CDR3 sequence: CASSFAGGAGGELFF. CDR3 in DNA: TGTGCCAGCAGCTTTGCAGGGGGCGCAGGCGGGGAGCTGTTTTTT. Combining the CDR3 with reference TRBV7-9 and TRBJ2-2 gives the whole variable domain DTGVSQNPRHKITKRGQNVTFRCDPISEHNRLYWYRQTLGQGPEFLTYFQNEAQLEKSRLLSDRFSAERPKGSFSTLEIQRTEQGDSAMYLCASSFAGGAGGELFFGEGSRLTVL.